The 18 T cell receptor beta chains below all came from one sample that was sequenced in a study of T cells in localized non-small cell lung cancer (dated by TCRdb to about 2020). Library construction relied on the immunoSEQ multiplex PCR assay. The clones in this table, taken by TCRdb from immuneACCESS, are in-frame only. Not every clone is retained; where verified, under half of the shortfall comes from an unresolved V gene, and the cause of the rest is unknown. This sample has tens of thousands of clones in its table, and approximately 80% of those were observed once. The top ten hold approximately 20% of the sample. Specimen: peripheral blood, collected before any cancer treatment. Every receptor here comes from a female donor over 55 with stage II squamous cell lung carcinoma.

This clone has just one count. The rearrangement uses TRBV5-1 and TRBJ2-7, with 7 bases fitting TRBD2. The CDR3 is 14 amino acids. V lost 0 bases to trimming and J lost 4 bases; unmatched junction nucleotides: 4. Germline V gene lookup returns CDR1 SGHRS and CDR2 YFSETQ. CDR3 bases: TGCGCCAGCAGCTTGGGCCTAGCGGATTACGAGCAGTACTTC. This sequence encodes CASSLGLADYEQYF.

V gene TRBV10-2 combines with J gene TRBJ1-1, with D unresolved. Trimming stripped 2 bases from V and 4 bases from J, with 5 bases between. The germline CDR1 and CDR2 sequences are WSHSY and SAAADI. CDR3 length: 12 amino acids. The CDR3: CASSEDLTEAFF. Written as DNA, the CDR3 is TGCGCCAGCAGTGAGGACCTCACTGAAGCTTTCTTT.

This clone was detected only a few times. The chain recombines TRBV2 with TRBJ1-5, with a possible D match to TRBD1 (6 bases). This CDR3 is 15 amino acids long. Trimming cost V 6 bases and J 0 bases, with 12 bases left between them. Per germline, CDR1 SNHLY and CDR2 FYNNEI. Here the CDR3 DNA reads TGTGCCAGCAGGAAAGGGGGACGTAGCAATCAGCCCCAGCATTTT. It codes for CASRKGGRSNQPQHF. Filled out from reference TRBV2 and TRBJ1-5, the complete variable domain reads EPEVTQTPSHQVTQMGQEVILRCVPISNHLYFYWYRQILGQKVEFLVSFYNNEISEKSEIFDDQFSVERPDGSNFTLKIRSTKLEDSAMYFCASRKGGRSNQPQHFGDGTRLSIL.

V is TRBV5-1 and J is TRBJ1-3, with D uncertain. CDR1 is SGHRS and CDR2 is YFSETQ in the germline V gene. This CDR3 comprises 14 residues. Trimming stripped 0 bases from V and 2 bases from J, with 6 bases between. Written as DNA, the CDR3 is TGCGCCAGCAGCTTGGCAACCCCTGGAAACACCATATATTTT. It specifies CASSLATPGNTIYF.

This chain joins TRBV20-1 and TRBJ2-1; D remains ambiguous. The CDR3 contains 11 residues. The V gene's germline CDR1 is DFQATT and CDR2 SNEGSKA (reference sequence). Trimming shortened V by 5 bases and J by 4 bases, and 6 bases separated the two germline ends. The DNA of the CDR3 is TGCAGTGCTGGCCAGTACAATGAGCAGTTCTTC. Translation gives CSAGQYNEQFF.

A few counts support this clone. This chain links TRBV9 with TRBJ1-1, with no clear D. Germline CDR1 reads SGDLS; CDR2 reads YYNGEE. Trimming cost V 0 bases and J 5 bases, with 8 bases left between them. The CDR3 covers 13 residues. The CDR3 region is CASSVEVSTEAFF. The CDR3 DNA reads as TGTGCCAGCAGCGTAGAAGTTTCGACTGAAGCTTTCTTT.

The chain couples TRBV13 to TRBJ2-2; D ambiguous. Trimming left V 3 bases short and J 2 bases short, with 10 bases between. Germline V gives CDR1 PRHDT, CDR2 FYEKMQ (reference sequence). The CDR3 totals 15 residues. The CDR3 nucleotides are TGTGCCAGCAGCTTGTCCGGAGTTAACACCGGGGAGCTGTTTTTT. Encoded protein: CASSLSGVNTGELFF. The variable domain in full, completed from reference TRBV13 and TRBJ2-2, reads AAGVIQSPRHLIKEKRETATLKCYPIPRHDTVYWYQQGPGQDPQFLISFYEKMQSDKGSIPDRFSAQQFSDYHSELNMSSLELGDSALYFCASSLSGVNTGELFFGEGSRLTVL.

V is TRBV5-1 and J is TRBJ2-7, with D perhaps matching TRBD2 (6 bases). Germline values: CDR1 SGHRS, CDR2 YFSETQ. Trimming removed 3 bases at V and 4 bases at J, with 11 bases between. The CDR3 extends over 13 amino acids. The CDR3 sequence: CASSSVGGYEQYF. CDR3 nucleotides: TGCGCCAGCAGCTCCGTGGGAGGATACGAGCAGTACTTC.

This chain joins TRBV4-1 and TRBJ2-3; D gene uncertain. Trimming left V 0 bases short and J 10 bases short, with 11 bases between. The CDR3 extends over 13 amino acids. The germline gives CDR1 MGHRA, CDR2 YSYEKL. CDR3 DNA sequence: TGCGCCAGCAGCCAAGATATGGTTTTGGCGCAGTATTTT. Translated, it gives CASSQDMVLAQYF.

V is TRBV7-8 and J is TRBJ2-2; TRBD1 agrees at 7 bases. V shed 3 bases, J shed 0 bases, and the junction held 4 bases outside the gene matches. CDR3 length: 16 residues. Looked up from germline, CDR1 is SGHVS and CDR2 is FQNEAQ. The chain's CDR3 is CASSFGGQTNTGELFF. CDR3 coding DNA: TGTGCCAGCAGCTTTGGGGGACAGACGAACACCGGGGAGCTGTTTTTT. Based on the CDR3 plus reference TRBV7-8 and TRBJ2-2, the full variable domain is GAGVSQSPRYKVAKRGQDVALRCDPISGHVSLFWYQQALGQGPEFLTYFQNEAQLDKSGLPSDRFFAERPEGSVSTLKIQRTQQEDSAVYLCASSFGGQTNTGELFFGEGSRLTVL.

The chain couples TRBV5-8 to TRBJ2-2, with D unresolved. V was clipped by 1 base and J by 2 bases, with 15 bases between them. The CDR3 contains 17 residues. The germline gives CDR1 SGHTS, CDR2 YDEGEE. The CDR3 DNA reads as TGTGCCAGCAGCTTGAGTGGGTTTGCGGTTAACACCGGGGAGCTGTTTTTT. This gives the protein CASSLSGFAVNTGELFF.

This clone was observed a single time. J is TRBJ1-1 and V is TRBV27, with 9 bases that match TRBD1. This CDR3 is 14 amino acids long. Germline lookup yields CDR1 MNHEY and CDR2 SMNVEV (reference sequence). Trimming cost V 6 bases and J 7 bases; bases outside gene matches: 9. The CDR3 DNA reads TGTGCCAGCAGGGGACAGGGAAGGATGAATGAAGCTTTCTTT. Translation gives CASRGQGRMNEAFF.

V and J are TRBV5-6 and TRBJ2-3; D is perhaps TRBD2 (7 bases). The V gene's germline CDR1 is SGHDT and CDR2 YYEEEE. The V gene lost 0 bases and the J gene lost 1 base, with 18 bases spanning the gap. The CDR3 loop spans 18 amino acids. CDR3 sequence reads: CASSLVGGGPGGTDTQYF. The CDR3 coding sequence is TGTGCCAGCAGCTTGGTTGGCGGGGGCCCGGGAGGCACAGATACGCAGTATTTT.

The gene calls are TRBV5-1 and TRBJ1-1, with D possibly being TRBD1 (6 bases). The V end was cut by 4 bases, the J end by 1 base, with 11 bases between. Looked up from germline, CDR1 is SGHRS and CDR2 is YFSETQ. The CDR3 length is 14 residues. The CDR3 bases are TGCGCCAGCAGCGTGACAGGTCCGAACACTGAAGCTTTCTTT. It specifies CASSVTGPNTEAFF. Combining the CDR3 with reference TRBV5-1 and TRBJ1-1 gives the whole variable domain KAGVTQTPRYLIKTRGQQVTLSCSPISGHRSVSWYQQTPGQGLQFLFEYFSETQRNKGNFPGRFSGRQFSNSRSEMNVSTLELGDSALYLCASSVTGPNTEAFFGQGTRLTVV.

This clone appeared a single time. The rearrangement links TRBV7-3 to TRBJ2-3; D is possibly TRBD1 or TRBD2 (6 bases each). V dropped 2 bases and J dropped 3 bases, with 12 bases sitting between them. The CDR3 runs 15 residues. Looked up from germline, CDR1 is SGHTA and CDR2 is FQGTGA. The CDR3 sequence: CASSLAPGATDTQYF. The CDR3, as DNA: TGTGCCAGCAGCTTAGCCCCGGGGGCAACAGATACGCAGTATTTT.

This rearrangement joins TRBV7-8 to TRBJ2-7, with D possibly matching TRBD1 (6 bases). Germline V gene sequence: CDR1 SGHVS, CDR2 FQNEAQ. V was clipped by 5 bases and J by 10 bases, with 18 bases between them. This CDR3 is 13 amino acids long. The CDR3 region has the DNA TGTGCCAGCAGCCGACGGCAGGGGTCGCAACAGTACTTC. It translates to CASSRRQGSQQYF.

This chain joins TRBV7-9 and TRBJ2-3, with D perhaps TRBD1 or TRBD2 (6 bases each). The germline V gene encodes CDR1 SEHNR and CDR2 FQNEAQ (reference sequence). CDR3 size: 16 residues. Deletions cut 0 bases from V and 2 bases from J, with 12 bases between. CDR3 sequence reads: CASSLAVGGSTDTQYF. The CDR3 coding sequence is TGTGCCAGCAGCTTAGCGGTGGGGGGCTCCACAGATACGCAGTATTTT.

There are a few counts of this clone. The CDR3, as DNA: TGTGCCAGCAGTGATTCGGGACAGGGGGCCCAGTACTTC. Amino acid sequence: CASSDSGQGAQYF. The chain uses TRBV6-1 and TRBJ2-5; 11 positions agree with TRBD1. This CDR3 region has 13 residues. The trim removed 3 bases at V and 9 bases at J, leaving 3 bases unmatched. CDR1 and CDR2 from the germline V gene are MNHNS and SASEGT.